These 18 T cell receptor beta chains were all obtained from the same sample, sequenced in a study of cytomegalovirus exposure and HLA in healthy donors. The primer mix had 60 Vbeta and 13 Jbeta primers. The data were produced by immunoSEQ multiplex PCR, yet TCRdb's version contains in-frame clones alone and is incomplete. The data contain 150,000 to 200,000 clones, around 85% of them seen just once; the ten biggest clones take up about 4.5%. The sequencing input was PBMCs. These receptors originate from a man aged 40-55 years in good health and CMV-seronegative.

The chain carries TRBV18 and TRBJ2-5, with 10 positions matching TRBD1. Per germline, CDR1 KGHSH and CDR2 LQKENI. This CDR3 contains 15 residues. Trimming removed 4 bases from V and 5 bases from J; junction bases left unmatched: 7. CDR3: CASSLDRGLSETQYF. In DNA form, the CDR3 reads TGTGCCAGCTCACTAGACAGGGGGCTTTCGGAGACCCAGTACTTC.

CDR3: CASSTWGVLNSPLHF. In nucleotides, the CDR3 is TGTGCCAGCAGTACCTGGGGGGTGTTGAATTCACCCCTCCACTTT. This chain joins TRBV28 and TRBJ1-6, with a tentative D call TRBD1 (5 bases). Germline V gene sequence: CDR1 MDHEN, CDR2 SYDVKM. V lost 5 bases, J lost 7 bases, and 15 bases lay in between. The CDR3 runs to 15 residues.

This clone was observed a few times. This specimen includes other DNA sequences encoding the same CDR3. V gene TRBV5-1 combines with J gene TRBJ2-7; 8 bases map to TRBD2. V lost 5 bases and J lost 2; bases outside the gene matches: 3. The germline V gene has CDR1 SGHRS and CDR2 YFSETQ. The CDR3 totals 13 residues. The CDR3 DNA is TGCGCCAGCAGGGGCGGGGGGACCTACGAGCAGTACTTC. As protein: CASRGGGTYEQYF.

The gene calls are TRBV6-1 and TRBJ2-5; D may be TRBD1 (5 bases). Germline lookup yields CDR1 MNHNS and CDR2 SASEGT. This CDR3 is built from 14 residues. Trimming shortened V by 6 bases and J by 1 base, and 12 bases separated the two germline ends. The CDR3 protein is CASSVDKRQETQYF. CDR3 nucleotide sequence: TGTGCCAGCAGCGTGGACAAGCGCCAAGAGACCCAGTACTTC.

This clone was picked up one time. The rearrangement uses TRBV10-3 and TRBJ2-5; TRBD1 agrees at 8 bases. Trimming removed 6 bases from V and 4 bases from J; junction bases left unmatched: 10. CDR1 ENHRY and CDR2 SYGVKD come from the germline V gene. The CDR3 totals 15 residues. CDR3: CAISSGQGFGETQYF. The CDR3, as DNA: TGTGCCATCAGCTCCGGACAGGGATTCGGAGAGACCCAGTACTTC.

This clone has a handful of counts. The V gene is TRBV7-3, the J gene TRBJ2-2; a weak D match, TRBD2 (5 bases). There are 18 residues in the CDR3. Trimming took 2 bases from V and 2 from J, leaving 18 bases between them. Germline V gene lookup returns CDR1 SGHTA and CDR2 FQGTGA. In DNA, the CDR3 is TGTGCCAGCAGCTTACATCAACCGGGAACAAGAAACACCGGGGAGCTGTTTTTT. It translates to CASSLHQPGTRNTGELFF.

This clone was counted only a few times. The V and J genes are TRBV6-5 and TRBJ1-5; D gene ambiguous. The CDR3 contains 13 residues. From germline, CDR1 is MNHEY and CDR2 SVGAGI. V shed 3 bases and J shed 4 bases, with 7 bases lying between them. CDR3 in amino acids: CASSYSYNQPQHF. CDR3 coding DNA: TGTGCCAGCAGTTATAGTTATAATCAGCCCCAGCATTTT.

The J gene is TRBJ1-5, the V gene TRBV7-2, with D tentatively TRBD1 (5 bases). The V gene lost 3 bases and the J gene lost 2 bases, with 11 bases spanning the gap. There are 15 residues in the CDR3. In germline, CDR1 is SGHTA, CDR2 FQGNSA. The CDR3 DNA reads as TGTGCCAGCAGCTTTAGTCAAGGGGGCAATCAGCCCCAGCATTTT. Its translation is CASSFSQGGNQPQHF.

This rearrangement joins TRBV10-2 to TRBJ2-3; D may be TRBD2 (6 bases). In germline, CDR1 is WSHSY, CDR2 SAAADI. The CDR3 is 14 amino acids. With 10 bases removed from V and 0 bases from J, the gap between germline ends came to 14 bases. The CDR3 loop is CATLSGTSTDTQYF. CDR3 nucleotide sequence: TGCGCCACCCTTTCCGGGACTAGCACAGATACGCAGTATTTT.

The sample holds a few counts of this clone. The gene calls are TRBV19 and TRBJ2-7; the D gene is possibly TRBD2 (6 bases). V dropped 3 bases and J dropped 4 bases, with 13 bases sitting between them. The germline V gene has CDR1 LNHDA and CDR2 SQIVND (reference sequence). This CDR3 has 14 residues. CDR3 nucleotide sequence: TGTGCCAGTAGTATTGTTGCGGGAACTTACGAGCAGTACTTC. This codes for CASSIVAGTYEQYF.

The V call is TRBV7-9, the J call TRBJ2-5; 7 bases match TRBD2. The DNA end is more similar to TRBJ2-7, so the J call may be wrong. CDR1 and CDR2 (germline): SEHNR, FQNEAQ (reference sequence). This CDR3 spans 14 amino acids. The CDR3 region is CASQPDGDYYEQYF. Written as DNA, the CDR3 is TGTGCCAGCCAGCCGGACGGGGACTACTACGAGCAGTACTTC.

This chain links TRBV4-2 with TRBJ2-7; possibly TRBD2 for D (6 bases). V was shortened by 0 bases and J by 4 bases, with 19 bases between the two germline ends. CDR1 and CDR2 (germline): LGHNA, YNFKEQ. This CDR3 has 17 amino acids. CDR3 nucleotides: TGTGCCAGCAGCCAAGATTGGGGCGGGACGAAAGCTTACGAGCAGTACTTC. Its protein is CASSQDWGGTKAYEQYF.

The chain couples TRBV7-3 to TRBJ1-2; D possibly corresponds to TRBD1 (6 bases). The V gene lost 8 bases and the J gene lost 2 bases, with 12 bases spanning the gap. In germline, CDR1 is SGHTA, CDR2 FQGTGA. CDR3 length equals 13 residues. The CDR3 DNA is TGTGCCAGCTCGGACAGCCTCAACTATGGCTACACCTTC. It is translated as CASSDSLNYGYTF.

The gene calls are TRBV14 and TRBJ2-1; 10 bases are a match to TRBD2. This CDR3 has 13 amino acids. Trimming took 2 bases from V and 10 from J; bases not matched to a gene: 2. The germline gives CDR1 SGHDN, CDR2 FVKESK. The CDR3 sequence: CASSQTSGEEQFF. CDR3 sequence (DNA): TGTGCCAGCAGCCAAACTAGCGGGGAGGAGCAGTTCTTC.

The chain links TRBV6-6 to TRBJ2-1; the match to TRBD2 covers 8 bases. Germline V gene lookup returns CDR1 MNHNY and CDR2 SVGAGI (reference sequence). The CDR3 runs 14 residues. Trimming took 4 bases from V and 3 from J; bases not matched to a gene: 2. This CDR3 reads CASSFGTSYNEQFF. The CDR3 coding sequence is TGTGCCAGCAGTTTCGGGACTAGCTACAATGAGCAGTTCTTC.

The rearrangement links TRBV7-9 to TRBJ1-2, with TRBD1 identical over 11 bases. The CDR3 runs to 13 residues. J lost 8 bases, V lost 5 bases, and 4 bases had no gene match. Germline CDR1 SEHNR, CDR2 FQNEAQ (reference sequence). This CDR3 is CASSVGQGVGYTF. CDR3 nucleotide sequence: TGTGCCAGCAGCGTGGGACAGGGGGTCGGCTACACCTTC. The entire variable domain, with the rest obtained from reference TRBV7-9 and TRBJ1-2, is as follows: DTGVSQNPRHKITKRGQNVTFRCDPISEHNRLYWYRQTLGQGPEFLTYFQNEAQLEKSRLLSDRFSAERPKGSFSTLEIQRTEQGDSAMYLCASSVGQGVGYTFGSGTRLTVV.

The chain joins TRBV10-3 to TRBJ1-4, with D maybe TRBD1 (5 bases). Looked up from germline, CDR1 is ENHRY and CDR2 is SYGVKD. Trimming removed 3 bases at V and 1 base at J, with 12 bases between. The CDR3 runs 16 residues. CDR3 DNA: TGTGCCATCAGTGAAAGACAGAGTAGAACTAATGAAAAACTGTTTTTT. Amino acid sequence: CAISERQSRTNEKLFF.

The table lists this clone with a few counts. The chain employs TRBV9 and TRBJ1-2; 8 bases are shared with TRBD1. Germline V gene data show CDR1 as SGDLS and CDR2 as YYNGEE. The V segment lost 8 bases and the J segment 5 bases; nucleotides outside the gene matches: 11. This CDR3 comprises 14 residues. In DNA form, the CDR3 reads TGTGCCAGTACCGGACAGGGTCTCGGGTATGGCTACACCTTC. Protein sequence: CASTGQGLGYGYTF. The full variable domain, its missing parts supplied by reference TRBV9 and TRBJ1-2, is DSGVTQTPKHLITATGQRVTLRCSPRSGDLSVYWYQQSLDQGLQFLIQYYNGEERAKGNILERFSAQQFPDLHSELNLSSLELGDSALYFCASTGQGLGYGYTFGSGTRLTVV.